These 25 T cell receptor beta chains originate from one sample sequenced in a study of blood T cell repertoires in COVID-19 (dated by TCRdb to 2018 to 2020). The method was the immunoSEQ multiplex PCR assay. This is the immuneACCESS table as TCRdb keeps it, with only in-frame sequences that have V and J called. A part of the clones is gone; compared with another copy, unresolved V genes explain less than half, and the rest is unexplained. This sample comprises 300,000 to 400,000 clones, approximately 85% of them detected only once. The ten largest make up more than 6% of the sample. Specimen: peripheral blood. All receptors derive from a human donor in a cohort sampled during active COVID-19.

The rearrangement uses TRBV4-1 and TRBJ1-5; D possibly corresponds to TRBD1 (5 bases). Trimming left V 0 bases short and J 0 bases short, with 12 bases between. The CDR3 covers 17 residues. Germline V CDR1 and CDR2: MGHRA, YSYEKL. The CDR3 DNA reads TGCGCCAGCAGCCAAGAAGGGGTAGGGAATAGCAATCAGCCCCAGCATTTT. Amino acid sequence: CASSQEGVGNSNQPQHF.

CDR3 region: CASSLEHRGIYGYTF. CDR3 sequence (DNA): TGTGCCAGCAGCTTGGAACACAGGGGGATCTATGGCTACACCTTC. The chain recombines TRBV7-9 with TRBJ1-2, with 8 bases fitting TRBD1. CDR1 is SEHNR and CDR2 is FQNEAQ in the germline V gene (reference sequence). J was trimmed by 4 bases and V by 3 bases; bases with no gene match: 7. The CDR3 totals 15 residues.

The rearrangement links TRBV24-1 to TRBJ2-2, with D perhaps matching TRBD1 (5 bases). CDR3 length: 15 amino acids. CDR1 is KGHDR, CDR2 SFDVKD, per germline. Trimming cost V 3 bases and J 0 bases, with 7 bases left between them. CDR3 DNA sequence: TGTGCCACCAGTGATCCGGACACGAACACCGGGGAGCTGTTTTTT. Its translation is CATSDPDTNTGELFF.

The V gene is TRBV19, the J gene TRBJ1-1; 7 bases are a match to TRBD1. V was pared by 6 bases and J by 1 base, with 5 bases of the junction left unmatched. CDR3 size: 14 residues. Germline CDR1 reads LNHDA; CDR2 reads SQIVND (reference sequence). In DNA form, the CDR3 reads TGTGCCAGTAGCACAGGGGTCGGGAACACTGAAGCTTTCTTT. Its translation: CASSTGVGNTEAFF. Looking up the rest from reference TRBV19 and TRBJ1-1 gives the full variable domain: DGGITQSPKYLFRKEGQNVTLSCEQNLNHDAMYWYRQDPGQGLRLIYYSQIVNDFQKGDIAEGYSVSREKKESFPLTVTSAQKNPTAFYLCASSTGVGNTEAFFGQGTRLTVV.

The rearrangement uses TRBV12-3 or TRBV12-4 and TRBJ1-4; D not resolved. The CDR3 extends over 12 amino acids. Deletions cut 6 bases from V and 8 bases from J, with 10 bases between. In DNA form, the CDR3 reads TGTGCCAGCAGAGACACGCGCGAAAAACTGTTTTTT. This translates into CASRDTREKLFF.

The genes are TRBV27 and TRBJ1-2, with unresolved D. The CDR3 loop spans 15 amino acids. The germline CDR1 and CDR2 sequences are MNHEY and SMNVEV (reference sequence). V shed 3 bases and J shed 3 bases, with 14 bases lying between them. CDR3 sequence (DNA): TGTGCCAGCAGTTTTAGTTCCGGGAACGACTATGGCTACACCTTC. Residues: CASSFSSGNDYGYTF.

This chain connects TRBV3-1 (or the pseudogene TRBV3-2) to TRBJ1-1, with TRBD1 matching over 7 bases. From germline, CDR1 is LGHDT and CDR2 YNNKEL (reference sequence). The CDR3 spans 15 residues. With V trimmed by 4 bases and J by 5 bases, 10 bases remained unmatched. The CDR3 bases are TGTGCCAGCAGCCCTGCTGACAGGGTTGGAACTGAAGCTTTCTTT. Translated: CASSPADRVGTEAFF.

The rearrangement links TRBV4-1 to TRBJ1-2; D remains unclear. CDR1 and CDR2 (germline): MGHRA, YSYEKL. Between the trimmed V and J ends, which lost 0 bases and 4 bases, there was a span of 12 bases. The CDR3 is made up of 15 amino acids. CDR3 amino acids: CASSQDQRGGYGYTF. CDR3 in DNA: TGCGCCAGCAGCCAAGATCAGCGGGGAGGCTATGGCTACACCTTC.

The V gene is TRBV7-2, the J gene TRBJ1-5; no firm D call. Germline V lookup: CDR1 SGHTA, CDR2 FQGNSA. Trimming left V 6 bases short and J 3 bases short, with 15 bases between. The CDR3 runs to 15 residues. CDR3 coding DNA: TGTGCCAGCAGTCCCCGGCGCGGGTACAATCAGCCCCAGCATTTT. It is translated as CASSPRRGYNQPQHF.

CDR3 DNA: TGTGCCAGCAGCGCGAGCCCAGGCCGCACAGATACGCAGTATTTT. Its protein is CASSASPGRTDTQYF. The chain carries TRBV9 and TRBJ2-3, with no clear D. This CDR3 is built from 15 residues. The V and J ends lost 3 bases and 1 base respectively, with 12 bases between them. Germline CDR1 and CDR2: SGDLS and YYNGEE.

In regard to this clone: Other DNA sequences in the sample encode the same CDR3. The chain combines TRBV5-1 with TRBJ1-2; D uncertain. The V and J ends lost 3 bases and 3 bases respectively, with 9 bases between them. CDR3 length: 13 amino acids. Per the germline V gene, CDR1 is SGHRS and CDR2 is YFSETQ. CDR3 bases: TGCGCCAGCAGCTCGGACGGGGACTATGGCTACACCTTC. Its translation is CASSSDGDYGYTF. Supplemented by reference TRBV5-1 and TRBJ1-2, the full variable domain reads KAGVTQTPRYLIKTRGQQVTLSCSPISGHRSVSWYQQTPGQGLQFLFEYFSETQRNKGNFPGRFSGRQFSNSRSEMNVSTLELGDSALYLCASSSDGDYGYTFGSGTRLTVV.

The CDR3 protein is CASSPGTGGNNQPQHF. The CDR3 nucleotides read TGTGCCAGTAGTCCCGGGACAGGGGGCAACAATCAGCCCCAGCATTTT. This chain uses TRBV19 with TRBJ1-5, with TRBD1 matching over 12 bases. Germline trimming cut 5 bases from V and 3 bases from J; bases unmatched to any gene: 5. The CDR3 has 16 residues. CDR1 is LNHDA and CDR2 is SQIVND in the germline V gene (reference sequence).

V usage is TRBV5-4 and J usage is TRBJ1-6; TRBD1 matches 7 bases. Germline V CDR1 and CDR2: SGHNT, YYREEE (reference sequence). This CDR3 has 14 residues. V trimming: 3 bases; J trimming: 7 bases; junction bases outside the gene matches: 4. For the CDR3, the DNA is TGTGCCAGCAGCTCACGACAGGGAAATTCACCCCTCCACTTT. Translation: CASSSRQGNSPLHF.

This rearrangement joins TRBV14 to TRBJ1-5, with D perhaps TRBD1 (5 bases). Germline CDR1 SGHDN, CDR2 FVKESK. The CDR3 is 15 residues long. V dropped 2 bases and J dropped 2 bases, with 10 bases sitting between them. The CDR3 DNA reads TGTGCCAGCAGCCAATATGGAGGGGGCAATCAGCCCCAGCATTTT. This sequence encodes CASSQYGGGNQPQHF.

J is TRBJ2-3 and V is TRBV5-5; possibly TRBD1 for D (6 bases). The CDR3 is made up of 17 amino acids. CDR1 is SGHKS and CDR2 is YYEKEE in the germline V gene (reference sequence). V gave up 3 bases and J gave up 4 bases, with 21 bases separating them. CDR3 loop: CASSYHRDNYSPDTQYF. The CDR3, as DNA: TGTGCCAGCAGCTACCACCGGGACAACTACAGCCCAGATACGCAGTATTTT.

This clone was detected only a few times. The chain combines TRBV9 with TRBJ2-1, with 10 bases lining up with TRBD1. This CDR3 comprises 16 residues. The V gene end was trimmed by 4 bases and the J gene end by 7 bases; junction bases not matched to a gene: 11. Germline assignment: CDR1 SGDLS and CDR2 YYNGEE. For the CDR3, the DNA is TGTGCCAGCAGCTCCCGGCCGGGACAGGGGCTAAATGAGCAGTTCTTC. The encoded protein is CASSSRPGQGLNEQFF.

V is TRBV7-9 and J is TRBJ2-2; a weak D match, TRBD2 (7 bases). Looked up from germline, CDR1 is SEHNR and CDR2 is FQNEAQ (reference sequence). V lost 8 bases and J lost 0, with 10 bases in between. This CDR3 has 14 residues. In DNA, the CDR3 is TGTGCCAGCGGGGGGGACACGAACACCGGGGAGCTGTTTTTT. This translates into CASGGDTNTGELFF.

The V and J genes are TRBV19 and TRBJ1-2; D possibly corresponds to TRBD1 (5 bases). The CDR3 totals 15 residues. From germline, CDR1 is LNHDA and CDR2 SQIVND (reference sequence). Trimming left V 7 bases short and J 3 bases short, with 18 bases between. CDR3 region: CASKEPTGVDYGYTF. The CDR3 DNA is TGTGCCAGTAAAGAACCGACGGGGGTAGACTATGGCTACACCTTC.

V and J are TRBV6-5 and TRBJ2-1; 7 positions agree with TRBD1. The V gene end was trimmed by 6 bases and the J gene end by 10 bases; junction bases not matched to a gene: 6. Germline lookup yields CDR1 MNHEY and CDR2 SVGAGI. CDR3 size: 12 residues. The CDR3 region has the DNA TGTGCCAGCAGACGAGGGGGCGGGGAGCAGTTCTTC. It specifies CASRRGGGEQFF.

As regards this clone: The same CDR3 is also encoded by other DNA sequences in this sample. This rearrangement joins TRBV12-3 or TRBV12-4 to TRBJ2-7, with TRBD1 as a possible D gene (6 bases). The V gene lost 2 bases and the J gene lost 3 bases, with 8 bases spanning the gap. The CDR3 covers 13 residues. CDR3 sequence (DNA): TGTGCCAGCAGTTTAATACAGGGCTACGAGCAGTACTTC. The encoded protein is CASSLIQGYEQYF.

For this clone: The junction differs from germline at one of its ends, possibly a read error. This sequence joins TRBV29-1 and TRBJ2-1; TRBD2 matches 11 bases. The CDR3 totals 15 residues. The V gene's germline CDR1 is SQVTM and CDR2 ANQGSEA. The DNA for the CDR3 is TGCAGCGTGGGATTAGCGGGGGGGTATTACAGTGAGCAGTTCTTC. It is translated as CSVGLAGGYYSEQFF.

The CDR3 sequence is CASSLRRPAGGGELFF. The CDR3 DNA reads TGTGCCAGCAGCTTACGGCGCCCTGCAGGTGGCGGGGAGCTGTTTTTT. This chain uses TRBV11-3 with TRBJ2-2; D unclear. Trimming took 2 bases from V and 7 from J, leaving 17 bases between them. The CDR3 length is 16 residues. Germline loops: CDR1 SGHNT, CDR2 YENEEA.

The chain couples TRBV10-1 to TRBJ2-4; D possibly corresponds to TRBD2 (6 bases). The length of the CDR3 is 13 residues. Per germline, CDR1 WNHNN and CDR2 SYGVQD (reference sequence). Trimming took off 8 bases at V and 0 bases at J, with 8 bases between the two ends. CDR3: CASAGRAKNIQYF. DNA for the CDR3: TGCGCCAGCGCGGGAAGAGCCAAAAACATTCAGTACTTC.

The chain is built from TRBV5-1 and TRBJ1-4; D remains unclear. Trimming removed 3 bases from V and 8 bases from J, with 11 bases in between. Germline lookup yields CDR1 SGHRS and CDR2 YFSETQ. The CDR3 is made up of 13 amino acids. The CDR3 protein is CASSSDWEEKLFF. In nucleotides, the CDR3 is TGCGCCAGCAGCTCGGACTGGGAGGAAAAACTGTTTTTT.

This chain connects TRBV12-3 or TRBV12-4 to TRBJ2-7; the D gene is possibly TRBD1 (6 bases). Trimming left V 6 bases short and J 2 bases short, with 11 bases between. The CDR3 runs to 13 residues. This CDR3 is CASSLRTAYEQYF. The CDR3 DNA follows: TGTGCCAGCAGCCTTAGGACAGCCTACGAGCAGTACTTC.